This T cell receptor (beta chain) was recovered during a study of CD8 T cells in ankylosing spondylitis. Study-level findings and limits: According to the report, clones linked to the disease were significantly enriched in matched synovial fluid samples taken from ankylosing spondylitis patients. A TCR beta motif of eight highly homologous variants appeared characteristic of ankylosing spondylitis blood.

Germline V lookup: CDR1 SQVTM, CDR2 ANQGSEA. Trimming took 3 bases from V and 6 from J, leaving 21 bases between them. This CDR3 is 15 amino acids long. The table lists this clonotype with many counts. The antigen is not known. TCRdb passed the 5' RACE reads through MiXCR, listing each CDR3 protein once. The table shows around 340,000 distinct CDR3 sequences, with roughly 20% occurring only once. This receptor was obtained from a male donor with ankylosing spondylitis or in good health (not recorded which). What was sequenced was blood, either unsorted or a sorted T cell fraction (not recorded which). The chain recombines TRBV29-1 with TRBJ2-7; either TRBD1 or TRBD2 may supply D (5 bases each). CDR3: CSVDVGPLSGSEQYF. The DNA for the CDR3 is TGCAGCGTTGATGTGGGACCCTTGTCCGGCTCCGAGCAGTACTTC.